One sample yielded the 26 T cell receptor beta chains listed below, sequenced in a study of shared clonotypes between healthy human individuals. Terminally differentiated effector memory CD45RA+ cells were excluded from the naive CD8 cells, which were CD45RO-negative and positively selected for CCR7. Produced via immunoSEQ multiplex PCR; TCRdb's table is partial and in-frame only. The table records around 2,000,000 clones, under 95% of them present only once. Source material: naive CD8+ T cells from PBMCs. All receptors come from a man younger than 35 in good health. Some clones in this sample may be carry-over from other donors' samples.

This chain links TRBV27 with TRBJ2-5, with 11 bases that match TRBD2. Germline CDR1 and CDR2: MNHEY and SMNVEV (reference sequence). Trimming removed 4 bases from V and 5 bases from J; junction bases left unmatched: 9. There are 16 residues in the CDR3. As DNA, the CDR3 is TGTGCCAGCAGTTCAATAACTAGCGGGAGAGCGGAGACCCAGTACTTC. Translating it yields CASSSITSGRAETQYF.

The gene calls are TRBV6-5 and TRBJ2-5, with D perhaps TRBD1 (7 bases). Trimming took 6 bases from V and 4 from J, leaving 12 bases between them. The germline V gene has CDR1 MNHEY and CDR2 SVGAGI. The CDR3 is 13 residues long. This chain's CDR3 is CASSTGEVETQYF. The CDR3 nucleotides are TGTGCCAGCAGCACAGGGGAGGTAGAGACCCAGTACTTC.

The gene calls are TRBV5-1 and TRBJ2-2; D is unclear. With 0 bases removed from V and 6 bases from J, the gap between germline ends came to 12 bases. Germline V lookup: CDR1 SGHRS, CDR2 YFSETQ. The CDR3 is made up of 15 amino acids. The CDR3, as DNA: TGCGCCAGCAGCTTGGGCAGTCAATCGGCCGGGGAGCTGTTTTTT. Its translation is CASSLGSQSAGELFF.

The chain has TRBV2 and TRBJ2-7; D is perhaps TRBD1 or TRBD2 (5 bases each). Trimming removed 7 bases at V and 2 bases at J, with 12 bases between. Germline V CDR1 and CDR2: SNHLY, FYNNEI. The CDR3 totals 13 residues. In DNA form, the CDR3 reads TGTGCCAGCACCGGGGACCCTACCTACGAGCAGTACTTC. Protein product: CASTGDPTYEQYF.

The chain couples TRBV7-6 to TRBJ2-7; tentative D call: TRBD1 (5 bases). The CDR3 totals 16 residues. V lost 5 bases and J lost 2, with 19 bases in between. CDR1 is SGHVS and CDR2 is FNYEAQ in the germline V gene. This chain's CDR3 is CASSPSWGGETYEQYF. Written as DNA, the CDR3 is TGTGCCAGCAGCCCCTCGTGGGGCGGCGAGACCTACGAGCAGTACTTC.

The chain joins TRBV27 to TRBJ2-1; 10 nucleotides agree with TRBD2. The CDR3 contains 15 residues. V lost 4 bases to trimming and J lost 4 bases; unmatched junction nucleotides: 4. Germline CDR1 and CDR2: MNHEY and SMNVEV (reference sequence). The CDR3 region has the DNA TGTGCCAGCAGTTGGAGCGGGAGGGGATACAATGAGCAGTTCTTC. Translated, it gives CASSWSGRGYNEQFF.

The J gene is TRBJ2-7, the V gene TRBV4-1, with D possibly matching TRBD2 (6 bases). Germline V lookup: CDR1 MGHRA, CDR2 YSYEKL. This CDR3 comprises 16 residues. Deletions cut 0 bases from V and 2 bases from J, with 14 bases between. CDR3: CASSQDVLADTYEQYF. The DNA for the CDR3 is TGCGCCAGCAGCCAAGATGTTTTAGCGGACACCTACGAGCAGTACTTC.

J is TRBJ2-5 and V is TRBV2; 10 nucleotides match TRBD2. Unmatched junction bases numbered 8, after V lost 2 bases and J lost 5 bases. This CDR3 has 16 amino acids. Germline V gene lookup returns CDR1 SNHLY and CDR2 FYNNEI. CDR3 in DNA: TGTGCCAGCAGTGAATGGCTAGCGGGAGCCGGGGAGACCCAGTACTTC. Translated, it gives CASSEWLAGAGETQYF.

The chain carries TRBV30 and TRBJ1-3; D unresolved. Germline CDR1 and CDR2: GTSNPN and SVGIG (reference sequence). V was pared by 6 bases and J by 5 bases, with 14 bases between. This CDR3 is 13 amino acids long. For the CDR3, the DNA is TGTGCCTGCCTTGGAGGGAGGAGAAACACCATATATTTT. It specifies CACLGGRRNTIYF. Based on the CDR3 plus reference TRBV30 and TRBJ1-3, the full variable domain is SQTIHQWPATLVQPVGSPLSLECTVEGTSNPNLYWYRQAAGRGLQLLFYSVGIGQISSEVPQNLSASRPQDRQFILSSKKLLLSDSGFYLCACLGGRRNTIYFGEGSWLTVV.

This clone was observed a handful of times. This chain connects TRBV30 to TRBJ1-2, with 9 bases that match TRBD1. Germline V gives CDR1 GTSNPN, CDR2 SVGIG (reference sequence). The CDR3 contains 14 residues. V shed 0 bases and J 6 bases; nucleotides not matched to a gene: 5. CDR3 DNA: TGTGCCTGGAGTGTGGACAGGGGTTGGAATGGCTACACCTTC. It codes for CAWSVDRGWNGYTF. Full variable domain (outside the CDR3, taken from reference TRBV30 and TRBJ1-2): SQTIHQWPATLVQPVGSPLSLECTVEGTSNPNLYWYRQAAGRGLQLLFYSVGIGQISSEVPQNLSASRPQDRQFILSSKKLLLSDSGFYLCAWSVDRGWNGYTFGSGTRLTVV.

This clone was counted only a few times. V and J are TRBV28 and TRBJ1-1, with D possibly TRBD1 on 6 matching bases. Trimming removed 5 bases at V and 10 bases at J, with 17 bases between. Looked up from germline, CDR1 is MDHEN and CDR2 is SYDVKM. CDR3 length: 13 residues. The DNA for the CDR3 is TGTGCCAGCAGTACAGGGAACCGCATTGGAGCTTTCTTT. Protein sequence: CASSTGNRIGAFF.

Concerning this clone itself: Other DNA sequences within the sample encode an identical CDR3. V usage is TRBV9 and J usage is TRBJ2-7; 10 bases line up with TRBD1. CDR1 and CDR2 (germline): SGDLS, YYNGEE. V shed 4 bases and J 2 bases; nucleotides not matched to a gene: 3. CDR3 length: 14 amino acids. The CDR3 DNA is TGTGCCAGCAGCTCGACAGGGGGCACCTACGAGCAGTACTTC. This encodes CASSSTGGTYEQYF.

The chain uses TRBV28 and TRBJ2-1; 8 nucleotides line up with TRBD1. Germline trimming cut 2 bases from V and 8 bases from J; bases unmatched to any gene: 5. In germline, CDR1 is MDHEN, CDR2 SYDVKM. The CDR3 runs to 14 residues. CDR3 sequence: CASSLPGGADEQFF. The CDR3 DNA reads TGTGCCAGCAGTTTACCAGGGGGCGCGGATGAGCAGTTCTTC.

The J gene is TRBJ1-1, the V gene TRBV28; TRBD1 is a possible D gene (6 bases). With 6 bases removed from V and 4 bases from J, the gap between germline ends came to 18 bases. The CDR3 is 15 amino acids. Germline CDR1 reads MDHEN; CDR2 reads SYDVKM. CDR3 sequence reads: CASRTKLEGGTEAFF. The DNA for the CDR3 is TGTGCCAGCAGAACCAAACTGGAGGGGGGCACTGAAGCTTTCTTT.

As regards this clone: Compared with germline, one end of the junction differs, possibly owing to a read error. V usage is TRBV2 and J usage is TRBJ2-1; D uncertain. This CDR3 has 12 amino acids. The germline V gene encodes CDR1 SNHLY and CDR2 FYNNEI. Here the CDR3 reads CASSQARNEQFF. The CDR3 nucleotides are TGTGCCAGCAGTCAAGCAAGGAATGAGCAGTTCTTC.

The chain employs TRBV27 and TRBJ2-1, with 7 bases matching TRBD2. With V trimmed by 4 bases and J by 3 bases, 6 bases remained unmatched. The CDR3 covers 15 residues. CDR1 and CDR2 (germline): MNHEY, SMNVEV (reference sequence). The CDR3, as DNA: TGTGCCAGCAGTTATAGCGCGGGAGACTACAATGAGCAGTTCTTC. Encoded protein: CASSYSAGDYNEQFF.

The chain has TRBV28 and TRBJ1-2, with 9 bases fitting TRBD1. Germline lookup yields CDR1 MDHEN and CDR2 SYDVKM. V dropped 4 bases and J dropped 5; count of bases not matched to a gene: 8. The CDR3 consists of 15 residues. DNA for the CDR3: TGTGCCAGCAGTTGGCCGGGACAGGGTAGATATGGCTACACCTTC. Its translation is CASSWPGQGRYGYTF.

The chain links TRBV10-3 to TRBJ2-7, with TRBD2 identical over 8 bases. This CDR3 has 10 residues. Germline lookup yields CDR1 ENHRY and CDR2 SYGVKD. As DNA, the CDR3 is TGTGCGATCGGGAGGGGCGAGCAGTACTTC. This codes for CAIGRGEQYF.

The rearrangement joins TRBV4-3 to TRBJ2-1; weak D call: TRBD2 (5 bases). Germline CDR1 and CDR2: LGHNA and YSLEER. Trimming removed 1 base from V and 4 bases from J, with 20 bases in between. The CDR3 contains 18 residues. The CDR3 DNA reads TGCGCCAGCAGCCAAGCGGCCCCGGGTTGGGAGAATTACAATGAGCAGTTCTTC. Its translation: CASSQAAPGWENYNEQFF.

J is TRBJ1-5 and V is TRBV19, with unresolved D. The CDR3 is 15 residues long. Germline V gene lookup returns CDR1 LNHDA and CDR2 SQIVND (reference sequence). Trimming took off 3 bases at V and 6 bases at J, with 15 bases between the two ends. In nucleotides, the CDR3 is TGTGCCAGTAGTATTTGGGTCCAATCCGGTCAGCCCCAGCATTTT. Residues: CASSIWVQSGQPQHF.

This chain joins TRBV1 and TRBJ1-1. TRBV1 is shown as a pseudogene. This CDR3 spans 16 amino acids. Here the CDR3 DNA reads TGCACCAGCAGCCAATTCCGCCGAGGACGGAACACTGAAGCTTTCTTT. Protein product: CTSSQFRRGRNTEAFF.

V is TRBV6-6 and J is TRBJ2-5; 9 positions agree with TRBD1. Germline CDR1 reads MNHNY; CDR2 reads SVGAGI (reference sequence). The CDR3 runs 14 residues. After removal of 6 bases from V and 4 bases from J, the junction contained 6 bases not matched to a gene. CDR3 residues: CASSPQGAGETQYF. The CDR3 coding sequence is TGTGCCAGCAGCCCACAGGGGGCAGGAGAGACCCAGTACTTC.

The chain uses TRBV6-5 and TRBJ2-3, with 9 nucleotides matching TRBD2. Germline trimming cut 3 bases from V and 6 bases from J; bases unmatched to any gene: 10. CDR1 and CDR2 from the germline V gene are MNHEY and SVGAGI. The CDR3 contains 16 residues. The CDR3 sequence: CASSYSGREGPDTQYF. CDR3 nucleotides: TGTGCCAGCAGTTATTCGGGGCGGGAGGGCCCCGATACGCAGTATTTT.

V gene TRBV7-9 combines with J gene TRBJ2-7, with TRBD1 matching 10 bases. The V gene end was trimmed by 5 bases and the J gene end by 3 bases; junction bases not matched to a gene: 16. Germline values: CDR1 SEHNR, CDR2 FQNEAQ (reference sequence). The CDR3 is made up of 18 amino acids. The CDR3 sequence is CASSDNPMTGGADYEQYF. The CDR3 DNA reads as TGTGCCAGCAGCGATAATCCAATGACAGGGGGCGCCGACTACGAGCAGTACTTC.

The CDR3 coding sequence is TGCGCCAGCAGCTCCGGACAGGGGAGTATATACGAGCAGTACTTC. Translation: CASSSGQGSIYEQYF. The chain couples TRBV5-1 to TRBJ2-7; 9 positions match TRBD1. J was trimmed by 4 bases and V by 3 bases; bases with no gene match: 8. The CDR3 runs 15 residues. The V gene's germline CDR1 is SGHRS and CDR2 YFSETQ.

The chain recombines TRBV2 with TRBJ2-3, with D tentatively TRBD1 (6 bases). CDR1 and CDR2 (germline): SNHLY, FYNNEI. CDR3 length: 16 amino acids. V lost 3 bases and J lost 2, with 15 bases in between. Written as DNA, the CDR3 is TGTGCCAGCAGTGAGCCCCGGGACATCGTCACAGATACGCAGTATTTT. Translated: CASSEPRDIVTDTQYF.